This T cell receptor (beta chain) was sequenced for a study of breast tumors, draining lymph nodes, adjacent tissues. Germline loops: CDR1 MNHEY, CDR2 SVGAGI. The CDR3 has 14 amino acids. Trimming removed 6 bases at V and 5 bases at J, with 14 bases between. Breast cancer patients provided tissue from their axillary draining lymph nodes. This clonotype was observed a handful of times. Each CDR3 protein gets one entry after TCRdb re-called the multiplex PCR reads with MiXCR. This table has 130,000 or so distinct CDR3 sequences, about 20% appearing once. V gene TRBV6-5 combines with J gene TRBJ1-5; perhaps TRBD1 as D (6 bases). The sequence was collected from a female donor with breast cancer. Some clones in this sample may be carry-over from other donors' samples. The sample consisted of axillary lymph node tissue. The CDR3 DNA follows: TGTGCCAGCAGCATTGAGACAGGTTATCAGCCCCAGCATTTT. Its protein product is CASSIETGYQPQHF.